This T cell receptor (beta chain) was sequenced during a study of T-cell memory formation after mild COVID-19 (dated by TCRdb to the early 2020s). As for the study more broadly: TCR sequence clusters from the two donors were found to be largely donor specific. Longitudinal TCRalpha and TCRbeta repertoire sequencing tracked T-cell clones expanding and contracting after mild COVID-19 in a couple of donors. The cohort was made up of two young adult volunteers, one female and one male, who were previously healthy.

Ficoll-Paque density gradient centrifugation was used to isolate PBMCs. V ends up 3 bases short and J 6 bases short, with an unmatched junction base count of 13. The CDR3 runs 16 residues from the cysteine to the phenylalanine. The retained sequence is limited to the CDR3, 48 bases, with the frame set at the first base. As encoded in the germline V gene, CDR1 is SGDLS while CDR2 is YYNGEE. TCRdb shows the sequencer as Illumina NovaSeq 6000. TCRalpha and TCRbeta cDNA libraries were constructed by 5'RACE with constant-segment primers, with sample barcodes and unique molecular identifiers being introduced. RNA was extracted from every sample with Trizol reagent. Library amplification was performed in two PCR steps, and a second sample barcode and Illumina TruSeq adapters were introduced in the second step. Sequencing of libraries was performed on an Illumina NovaSeq with 2 x 150 bp paired-end reads. Turning to the authors' computational methods: With migec v1.2.7, reads were demultiplexed and then collapsed into UMI-guided consensus sequences. Using mixcr v2.1.11, the UMI consensuses were aligned to TRA and TRB V and J templates and assembled into clonotypes. Clonotypes were classified as expanded or contracted when called significant by both edgeR and NoisET, with noise models trained on biological replicates. For edgeR calls, the cutoffs were a false discovery rate-adjusted p below 0.01 and a log2 fold-change threshold of 1. As an exploratory analysis of dynamics, max-normalized trajectories of the 1000 most abundant clonotypes were examined with PCA combined with hierarchical clustering. The CD4 or CD8 phenotype of responding clones was assigned using the separately sequenced CD4+ and CD8+ repertoires. The public reads were reanalyzed by TCRdb: fastp trimming at Q25, MiXCR alignment, in-frame beta chains only. Each CDR3 protein gets just one entry, which takes the most common genes and DNA from the rows behind it. TCRdb, not the original authors, processed these V and J calls. The sample contains approximately 89,000 distinct CDR3 sequences, 13% of them found a single time. The ten largest make up more than 35% of the sample.

On this clonotype: It lacks a known antigen. Base qualities are not provided; no much larger clone lies one nucleotide away.

Summary of the overall study and its limitations: The study covered only a couple of mild cases, and larger cohorts including severe cases with pre-infection samples were considered necessary. Contracting CD4+ clones were found mainly in CM and EM memory subsets, while CD8+ clones were enriched in EMRA. Some responding clones were detected in pre-infection memory, suggesting pre-existing cross-reactive memory T cells joined the SARS-CoV-2 response. Clones that contracted from day 15 to 85 showed balanced CD4/CD8 phenotypes, whereas a second wave of clones that expanded from day 15 to 37 leaned towards CD4+. Whether the second-wave clones peaking on day 37 were SARS-CoV-2 specific was not confirmed.

The V and J genes are TRBV9 and TRBJ2-3, and 7 junction bases match TRBD1. The clonotype was recovered from a man younger than 30 who had mild COVID-19 (a few samples of this study predate the infection). The sample titles of this study are shuffled in the database, so cell type and time point are left out; the donor was told from shared clones. The material sequenced was PBMCs or a T cell subset sorted from them (not recorded which). In nucleotides, the sequence is TGTGCCAGCAGCGACCGGACAGGAAACTACGGGGATACGCAGTATTTT. Its product reads: CASSDRTGNYGDTQYF.